These T cell receptor beta chains were read from a single sample in a study of blood T cell repertoires in COVID-19. Sequenced by immunoSEQ multiplex PCR; TCRdb stores in-frame clones only, minus some. This table holds under 250,000 clones, roughly 80% found once. Sequencing was done on a sample of peripheral blood. Receptor source: a man aged 50 or older with active or convalescent COVID-19. Both conserved end residues are part of each CDR3. The D gene is left open where the match is weak. Part of the rows lack a size; the others show once, few, many or a class for expanded clones.

>TRBV2|NA|NA|TRBJ2-2
CASSETVDTGELFF
TGTGCCAGCAGTGAGACAGTTGACACCGGGGAGCTGTTTTTT
>TRBV15|once|NA|TRBJ2-6
CATSDGNSGANVLTF
TGTGCCACCAGCGACGGGAACTCTGGGGCCAACGTCCTGACTTTC
>TRBV2|NA|TRBD1|TRBJ1-2
CASSELEGADGYTF
TGTGCCAGCAGTGAGTTGGAGGGGGCTGATGGCTACACCTTC
>TRBV3-1/TRBV3-2|NA|NA|TRBJ1-5
CASSRVRASPQHF
TGTGCCAGCAGCCGCGTCAGGGCTTCGCCCCAGCATTTT
>TRBV19|NA|NA|TRBJ2-3
CASSTTRETDTQYF
TGTGCCAGTAGTACCACCCGGGAGACAGATACGCAGTATTTT
>TRBV5-4|NA|NA|TRBJ2-1
CASSLSSAPSYNEQFF
TGTGCCAGCAGCTTGTCTAGCGCCCCCTCCTACAATGAGCAGTTCTTC
>TRBV19|NA|TRBD1|TRBJ1-2
CASTDDRANYGYTF
TGTGCCAGTACCGACGACAGGGCTAACTATGGCTACACCTTC
>TRBV3-1/TRBV3-2|NA|NA|TRBJ1-2
CASSQDFSPTEGYTF
TGTGCCAGCAGCCAAGATTTTTCCCCCACGGAGGGCTACACCTTC
>TRBV5-1|NA|TRBD1|TRBJ1-4
CASSLYKGALGNEKLFF
TGCGCCAGCAGCTTGTATAAGGGGGCCCTTGGTAATGAAAAACTGTTTTTT
>TRBV3-1/TRBV3-2|NA|TRBD2|TRBJ2-7
CASSQEIGTSGIYEQYF
TGTGCCAGCAGCCAAGAGATCGGGACTAGCGGTATATACGAGCAGTACTTC
>TRBV6-1|NA|NA|TRBJ2-5
CASSGGPSTIDLRETQYF
TGTGCCAGCAGTGGCGGCCCATCAACCATCGATCTAAGAGAGACCCAGTACTTC
>TRBV6-5|once|TRBD1|TRBJ2-2
CATRGQGETGELFF
TGTGCCACCCGGGGACAGGGCGAAACCGGGGAGCTGTTTTTT
>TRBV6-5|NA|TRBD1|TRBJ1-2
CASSYRTGEYGYTF
TGTGCCAGCAGTTACCGGACAGGGGAATATGGCTACACCTTC
>TRBV5-1|NA|NA|TRBJ2-7
CASSSLIQNEQYF
TGCGCCAGCAGCTCCCTGATACAAAACGAGCAGTACTTC
>TRBV5-1|NA|NA|TRBJ2-6
CASSQQDFSGANVLTF
TGCGCCAGCAGCCAACAGGATTTCTCTGGGGCCAACGTCCTGACTTTC
>TRBV3-1/TRBV3-2|NA|TRBD2|TRBJ2-3
CASSPLAGGTDTQYF
TGTGCCAGCAGCCCCTTAGCGGGGGGCACAGATACGCAGTATTTT
>TRBV5-1|NA|NA|TRBJ2-3
CASSLGLSRSTDTQYF
TGCGCCAGCAGCTTGGGACTATCCCGTAGCACAGATACGCAGTATTTT
>TRBV4-1|NA|TRBD2|TRBJ2-1
CASSLTSGGANEQFF
TGCGCCAGCAGCCTTACTAGCGGGGGGGCGAATGAGCAGTTCTTC
>TRBV12-3/TRBV12-4|NA|NA|TRBJ1-3
CASSRTGRNTIYF
TGTGCCAGCAGCCGGACGGGGAGAAACACCATATATTTT
>TRBV6-5|NA|TRBD1|TRBJ2-1
CASSYMGTGVNEQFF
TGTGCCAGCAGTTACATGGGGACAGGGGTCAATGAGCAGTTCTTC
>TRBV12-3/TRBV12-4|NA|NA|TRBJ1-4
CASRIDSNEKLFF
TGTGCCAGCAGGATCGACAGCAATGAAAAACTGTTTTTT